These T cell receptor beta chains were read from a single sample in a study of blood T cell repertoires in COVID-19. Produced via immunoSEQ multiplex PCR; TCRdb's table is partial and in-frame only. Of under 300,000 clones in the sample, about nine tenths were seen once. The sequenced sample consisted of peripheral blood. The receptor set was obtained from a man over 45 with acute or convalescent COVID-19. Each CDR3 is given with its conserved first and last residue. A D gene is named only where the DNA matches it firmly. Some rows mark clone size as missing; the rest say once, few, many or name a class of expanded clone.

CDR3,DNA,size,J,D,length,V
CASTPQQGVGYNEQFF,TGTGCCAGTACCCCCCAACAGGGTGTGGGCTACAATGAGCAGTTCTTC,.,TRBJ2-1,.,16,TRBV19
CASRLGTGDEQYF,TGTGCCAGTAGGTTGGGGACAGGGGACGAGCAGTACTTC,.,TRBJ2-7,TRBD1,13,TRBV19
CASSLAGGEIGTQYF,TGTGCCAGCAGCTTAGCCGGCGGGGAGATTGGGACCCAGTACTTC,.,TRBJ2-5,.,15,TRBV7-8
CAWSVLAGYNEQFF,TGTGCCTGGAGTGTACTAGCGGGGTACAATGAGCAGTTCTTC,.,TRBJ2-1,TRBD2,14,TRBV30
CASSEARGNTIYF,TGTGCCAGCAGTGAAGCGCGAGGAAACACCATATATTTT,.,TRBJ1-3,.,13,TRBV6-1
CASSIDRGYYEQYF,TGTGCCAGCTCAATAGACAGGGGTTACTACGAGCAGTACTTC,.,TRBJ2-7,TRBD1,14,TRBV18
CASSRDWTYNSPLHF,TGTGCCAGCAGCCGGGACTGGACCTATAATTCACCCCTCCACTTT,once,TRBJ1-6,.,15,TRBV11-2
CASSKGVAYNEQFF,TGTGCCAGTAGTAAAGGGGTCGCCTACAATGAGCAGTTCTTC,.,TRBJ2-1,.,14,TRBV19
CASSWGRSSHEQYF,TGTGCCAGCTCTTGGGGCAGATCCAGCCACGAGCAGTACTTC,.,TRBJ2-7,.,14,TRBV25-1
CASSPKIRQGNEQFF,TGTGCCAGCAGCCCGAAGATTCGCCAGGGGAATGAGCAGTTCTTC,.,TRBJ2-1,.,15,TRBV7-9
CASTPGASGNTIYF,TGCGCCAGCACCCCAGGGGCGTCTGGAAACACCATATATTTT,few,TRBJ1-3,.,14,TRBV5-1
CATSDLQTGTEAFF,TGTGCCACCAGTGATTTGCAAACCGGGACTGAAGCTTTCTTT,.,TRBJ1-1,.,14,TRBV24-1
CASSFGPNQPQHF,TGTGCCAGCAGCTTTGGGCCTAATCAGCCCCAGCATTTT,.,TRBJ1-5,.,13,TRBV11-2
CASSSGTSGGQETQYF,TGCGCCAGCAGCTCCGGGACTAGCGGGGGCCAAGAGACCCAGTACTTC,.,TRBJ2-5,TRBD2,16,TRBV5-1
CASSLSNTNSPLHF,TGCGCCAGCAGCTTGTCGAACACGAATTCACCCCTCCACTTT,.,TRBJ1-6,.,14,TRBV5-1
CASSAGEYQPQHF,TGTGCCAGCAGTGCGGGGGAGTACCAGCCCCAGCATTTT,.,TRBJ1-5,.,13,TRBV25-1